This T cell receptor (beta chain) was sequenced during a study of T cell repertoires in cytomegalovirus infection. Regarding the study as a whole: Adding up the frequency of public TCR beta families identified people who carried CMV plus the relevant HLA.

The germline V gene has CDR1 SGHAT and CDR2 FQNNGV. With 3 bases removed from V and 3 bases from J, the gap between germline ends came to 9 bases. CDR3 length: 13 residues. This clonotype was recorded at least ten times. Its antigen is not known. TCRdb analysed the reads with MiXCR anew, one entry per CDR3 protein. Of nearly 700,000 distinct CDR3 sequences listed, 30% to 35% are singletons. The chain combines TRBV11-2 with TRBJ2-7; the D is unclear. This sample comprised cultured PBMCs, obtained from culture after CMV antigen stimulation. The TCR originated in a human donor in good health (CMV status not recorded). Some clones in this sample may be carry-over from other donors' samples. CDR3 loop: CASSFSLFYEQYF. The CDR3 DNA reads TGTGCCAGCAGCTTCTCCCTCTTCTACGAGCAGTACTTC.